One sample yielded the 14 T cell receptor beta chains listed below, sequenced in a study of T-cell memory formation after mild COVID-19. TCRdb redid the calling of the 5' RACE reads with MiXCR, one entry per CDR3 protein. The sample lists 200,000 or so distinct CDR3 sequences; around 20% were seen once. Sequencing was performed on PBMCs or a T cell subset sorted from them (not recorded which). The receptors originated from an adult woman who had mild COVID-19 (a few samples of this study predate the infection). Cell type and time point are not known.

CDR3 protein: CSAREPTGETQYF. The CDR3 bases are TGCAGTGCTAGAGAGCCGACAGGAGAGACCCAGTACTTC. The V gene is TRBV20-1, the J gene TRBJ2-5; D may be TRBD1 (6 bases). The CDR3 runs to 13 residues. V gave up 0 bases and J gave up 4 bases, with 9 bases separating them. Germline V lookup: CDR1 DFQATT, CDR2 SNEGSKA (reference sequence).

This clonotype turned up a few times. V and J are TRBV12-3 or TRBV12-4 and TRBJ1-3; no reliable D call. There are 12 residues in the CDR3. Trimming stripped 3 bases from V and 4 bases from J, with 4 bases between. The CDR3 DNA is TGTGCCAGCAGTTTTTCAGGAAACACCATATATTTT. This sequence encodes CASSFSGNTIYF.

The chain combines TRBV5-1 with TRBJ2-1; D possibly uses TRBD1 or TRBD2 (5 bases each). Trimming took off 5 bases at V and 8 bases at J, with 14 bases between the two ends. Germline V gene data show CDR1 as SGHRS and CDR2 as YFSETQ. The CDR3 spans 13 residues. CDR3 loop: CASRAWGIDEQFF. The CDR3 region has the DNA TGCGCCAGCAGGGCGTGGGGGATCGATGAGCAGTTCTTC.

A note on this clonotype: A much more abundant neighbour one base away suggests this may be a read error. The genes are TRBV24-1 and TRBJ2-3; no definite D call. This CDR3 is 14 amino acids long. CDR1 is KGHDR and CDR2 is SFDVKD in the germline V gene. The V end lost 2 bases, the J end lost 2 bases, and 7 bases lay between the germline ends. CDR3 protein: CATSDSGNTDTQYF. In nucleotides, the CDR3 is TGTGCCACCAGTGATTCGGGCAACACAGATACGCAGTATTTT.

Only a few counts were recorded for this clonotype. CDR3 in amino acids: CASSRRDSPQYF. The CDR3 bases are TGTGCCAGTAGTAGAAGGGACAGCCCGCAGTACTTC. The chain couples TRBV19 to TRBJ2-7; 7 positions agree with TRBD1. J was trimmed by 9 bases and V by 4 bases; bases with no gene match: 6. CDR3 size: 12 residues. Germline V gene data show CDR1 as LNHDA and CDR2 as SQIVND (reference sequence).

This chain joins TRBV24-1 and TRBJ2-5; no reliable D call. The CDR3 is 19 amino acids. Germline CDR1 KGHDR, CDR2 SFDVKD. V dropped 0 bases and J dropped 2 bases, with 21 bases sitting between them. The CDR3 coding sequence is TGTGCCACCAGTGATTTGCTCTGCGTCTTGACACACACACAAGAGACCCAGTACTTC. It translates to CATSDLLCVLTHTQETQYF.

The rearrangement uses TRBV20-1 and TRBJ1-5; TRBD1 aligns across 9 bases. After removal of 6 bases from V and 6 bases from J, the junction contained 12 bases not matched to a gene. CDR1 and CDR2 from the germline V gene are DFQATT and SNEGSKA (reference sequence). The CDR3 loop spans 15 amino acids. The CDR3 DNA follows: TGCAGTGCGAACGCTATACAGGGGGCCTCTCAGCCCCAGCATTTT. The encoded protein is CSANAIQGASQPQHF.

This clonotype came up many times. The chain links TRBV12-3 or TRBV12-4 to TRBJ2-5, with 7 positions matching TRBD1. After removal of 10 bases from V and 2 bases from J, the junction contained 10 bases not matched to a gene. This CDR3 is 14 amino acids long. The CDR3: CATNRGGFQETQYF. As DNA, the CDR3 is TGTGCCACCAACAGGGGCGGATTTCAAGAGACCCAGTACTTC.

This clonotype was detected only a few times. The CDR3 DNA reads as TGTGCCAGCAGCTCATCCGAGCGGACTCTAGCCAAAAACATTCAGTACTTC. It encodes CASSSSERTLAKNIQYF. This chain uses TRBV3-1 with TRBJ2-4; D perhaps matches TRBD2 (5 bases). Per germline, CDR1 LGHDT and CDR2 YNNKEL (reference sequence). Trimming left V 5 bases short and J 0 bases short, with 17 bases between. There are 17 residues in the CDR3.

This clonotype was counted once. The chain is built from TRBV12-3 or TRBV12-4 and TRBJ2-1; D not resolved. CDR3 length: 14 residues. With 5 bases removed from V and 6 bases from J, the gap between germline ends came to 14 bases. Here the CDR3 DNA reads TGTGCCAGCAGTCCCCGACGGTCTGGCAATGAGCAGTTCTTC. Its translation is CASSPRRSGNEQFF.

The chain recombines TRBV12-3 or TRBV12-4 with TRBJ1-5, with D possibly being TRBD1 (5 bases). The V end was cut by 3 bases, the J end by 3 bases, with 6 bases between. This CDR3 spans 13 amino acids. The CDR3 DNA reads as TGTGCCAGCAGTTTGGGGCTCAATCAGCCCCAGCATTTT. This gives the protein CASSLGLNQPQHF.

V gene TRBV7-3 combines with J gene TRBJ1-3; D gene uncertain. Trimming stripped 0 bases from V and 2 bases from J, with 8 bases between. There are 15 residues in the CDR3. From germline, CDR1 is SGHTA and CDR2 FQGTGA. This CDR3 is CASSLTGSPGNTIYF. In nucleotides, the CDR3 is TGTGCCAGCAGCTTAACTGGGAGTCCTGGAAACACCATATATTTT.

This clonotype was found once. This chain links TRBV11-2 with TRBJ2-7; D remains unclear. With 0 bases removed from V and 5 bases from J, the gap between germline ends came to 8 bases. The CDR3 has 13 amino acids. In germline, CDR1 is SGHAT, CDR2 FQNNGV. The CDR3 protein is CASSLERNNEQYF. CDR3 coding DNA: TGTGCCAGCAGCTTAGAGCGTAATAACGAGCAGTACTTC.

The gene calls are TRBV3-1 and TRBJ2-3, with 8 nucleotides matching TRBD2. Germline V CDR1 and CDR2: LGHDT, YNNKEL (reference sequence). The CDR3 spans 17 residues. The V and J ends lost 1 base and 3 bases, in that order; junction bases with no gene match: 9. CDR3 in amino acids: CASSQVGTSTWTDTQYF. CDR3 bases: TGTGCCAGCAGCCAAGTTGGGACTAGTACCTGGACAGATACGCAGTATTTT.